The next 19 T cell receptor beta chains were all read from a single sample in a study of T cells in Graves' hyperthyroidism and ophthalmopathy. TCR beta CDR3 sequences were amplified from RNA transcripts. First-round RT-PCR of the TCR CDR3 relied on the HTBI primer set. TCRdb re-analysed the multiplex PCR reads in MiXCR, keeping a single row per CDR3 protein. The sample records approximately 640,000 distinct CDR3 sequences, 15% to 20% being singletons. Material: blood. All receptors derive from a woman aged 25-40 years with Graves' hyperthyroidism.

This clonotype was found a few times. With a much larger clone just one base away, this may be a read error. J is TRBJ2-3 and V is TRBV28; D ambiguous. The CDR3 loop spans 16 amino acids. CDR1 MDHEN and CDR2 SYDVKM come from the germline V gene. V was trimmed by 4 bases and J by 4 bases, leaving 18 bases between them. CDR3 sequence: CASSSPTSKGADTQYF. CDR3 DNA: TGTGCCAGCAGTTCCCCAACGTCGAAGGGCGCAGATACGCAGTATTTT.

This clonotype was picked up a small number of times. CDR3: CATRQQGSGNEQFF. CDR3 in DNA: TGTGCCACGCGGCAACAGGGATCGGGGAATGAGCAGTTCTTC. J is TRBJ2-1 and V is TRBV15; possible D gene TRBD1, 6 bases. In germline, CDR1 is LNHNV, CDR2 YYDKDF (reference sequence). V was trimmed by 9 bases and J by 7 bases, leaving 19 bases between them. CDR3 length: 14 amino acids.

This clonotype was counted ten times or more. The CDR3 spells CASTMGQTSSNQPQHF. The CDR3 nucleotides read TGTGCCAGTACTATGGGACAGACTAGTAGCAATCAGCCCCAGCATTTT. The chain is built from TRBV2 and TRBJ1-5; the match to TRBD1 covers 7 bases. Losses at the gene ends were 9 bases for V and 0 bases for J; bases not matched to a gene: 11. Germline V gives CDR1 SNHLY, CDR2 FYNNEI. The CDR3 has 16 amino acids.

CDR3 nucleotide sequence: TGTGCCAGCAGATACACCCGTGTTGGCACCGGGGAGCTGTTTTTT. Translating it yields CASRYTRVGTGELFF. The chain is built from TRBV28 and TRBJ2-2; no reliable D call. The CDR3 is 15 amino acids. Germline values: CDR1 MDHEN, CDR2 SYDVKM. Deletions cut 6 bases from V and 4 bases from J, with 15 bases between.

This clonotype appeared a few times. The V and J genes are TRBV24-1 and TRBJ1-2; 7 bases map to TRBD1. The CDR3 is 14 residues long. Germline values: CDR1 KGHDR, CDR2 SFDVKD. V gave up 7 bases and J gave up 0 bases; unmatched junction bases: 4. The CDR3 DNA sequence: TGTGCCACCAGCGATGGGACAGCTAACTATGGCTACACCTTC. This gives the protein CATSDGTANYGYTF.

In its sample, this clonotype was seen a few times. The gene calls are TRBV6-1 and TRBJ2-1, with TRBD2 matching 7 bases. V was pared by 6 bases and J by 10 bases, with 15 bases of the junction left unmatched. The CDR3 has 15 amino acids. CDR1 and CDR2 (germline): MNHNS, SASEGT. In DNA form, the CDR3 reads TGTGCCAGCAGCTTCACTAGCGTTCCTTCTGAAGAGCAGTTCTTC. Amino acids: CASSFTSVPSEEQFF.

In DNA, the CDR3 is TGCAGTGCTAGAGGGTCCAAAGGGGGCACTAACTATGGCTACACCTTC. It is translated as CSARGSKGGTNYGYTF. The V and J genes are TRBV20-1 and TRBJ1-2; 7 bases are a match to TRBD1. The CDR3 covers 16 residues. The germline CDR1 and CDR2 sequences are DFQATT and SNEGSKA (reference sequence). J was trimmed by 0 bases and V by 1 base; bases with no gene match: 8.

The genes are TRBV20-1 and TRBJ2-5, with a weak D call TRBD2 (6 bases). V was clipped by 8 bases and J by 1 base, with 20 bases between them. This CDR3 region has 15 residues. Germline-derived CDR1 and CDR2 are DFQATT and SNEGSKA (reference sequence). The CDR3 DNA sequence: TGCAGTCTTAACTGGGCGCCTAGCGCCCAAGAGACCCAGTACTTC. It specifies CSLNWAPSAQETQYF.

The sample holds a few counts of this clonotype. The V gene is TRBV5-8, the J gene TRBJ2-3; unclear D gene. Germline lookup yields CDR1 SGHTS and CDR2 YDEGEE. V lost 1 base to trimming and J lost 2 bases, with 11 bases between them. The CDR3 covers 15 residues. CDR3 residues: CASSLSLEVTDTQYF. CDR3 nucleotide sequence: TGTGCCAGCAGCTTGTCTCTAGAAGTCACAGATACGCAGTATTTT. The full variable domain, its missing parts supplied by reference TRBV5-8 and TRBJ2-3, is EAGVTQSPTHLIKTRGQQATLRCSPISGHTSVYWYQQALGLGLQFLLWYDEGEERNRGNFPPRFSGRQFPNYSSELNVNALELEDSALYLCASSLSLEVTDTQYFGPGTRLTVL.

This clonotype turned up a few times. The V gene is TRBV12-3 or TRBV12-4, the J gene TRBJ2-5; D call uncertain. The CDR3 sequence is 12 residues long. Trimming took 5 bases from V and 3 from J, leaving 7 bases between them. CDR3 sequence: CASSILEETQYF. For the CDR3, the DNA is TGTGCCAGCAGTATCCTAGAAGAGACCCAGTACTTC.

This clonotype has only a few counts. The genes are TRBV29-1 and TRBJ2-7; possible D gene TRBD1, 6 bases. This CDR3 spans 12 amino acids. Germline V gene lookup returns CDR1 SQVTM and CDR2 ANQGSEA. Trimming took 4 bases from V and 6 from J, leaving 13 bases between them. The CDR3 sequence: CSVGSRQAEQYF. DNA for the CDR3: TGCAGCGTTGGTTCCCGACAGGCCGAGCAGTACTTC.

This clonotype has at least ten counts. The J gene is TRBJ2-1, the V gene TRBV28; TRBD1 aligns across 9 bases. The V and J ends lost 6 bases and 7 bases, in that order; junction bases with no gene match: 10. From germline, CDR1 is MDHEN and CDR2 SYDVKM. The CDR3 covers 15 residues. DNA for the CDR3: TGTGCCAGCAGCCAGACAGGGGGGTATGAGAATGAGCAGTTCTTC. It encodes CASSQTGGYENEQFF.

This clonotype was detected a few times. The V and J genes are TRBV6-1 and TRBJ2-5; D is perhaps TRBD1 or TRBD2 (5 bases each). CDR3 size: 14 residues. Germline assignment: CDR1 MNHNS and CDR2 SASEGT. V was clipped by 5 bases and J by 6 bases, with 16 bases between them. CDR3 bases: TGTGCCAGCAGTTTGGGACGGCGCGCAAAGACCCAGTACTTC. Translation: CASSLGRRAKTQYF.

The genes are TRBV19 and TRBJ2-7; 9 bases agree with TRBD2. There are 14 residues in the CDR3. With 5 bases clipped from V and 3 bases from J, the junction kept 5 bases outside the gene matches. CDR1 LNHDA and CDR2 SQIVND come from the germline V gene (reference sequence). The CDR3 protein is CASSFGLAFYEQYF. Here the CDR3 DNA reads TGTGCCAGTAGTTTCGGACTAGCGTTCTACGAGCAGTACTTC.

The chain links TRBV5-1 to TRBJ2-5, with D maybe TRBD2 (6 bases). V was cut by 4 bases and J by 5 bases, with 15 bases left in between. In germline, CDR1 is SGHRS, CDR2 YFSETQ. This CDR3 has 14 residues. The CDR3 coding sequence is TGCGCCAGCAGCGCCGCGGGGCAGCAGGAGACCCAGTACTTC. Protein: CASSAAGQQETQYF.

The chain uses TRBV4-2 and TRBJ2-7; 9 bases align to TRBD1. This CDR3 contains 14 residues. The V gene's germline CDR1 is LGHNA and CDR2 YNFKEQ. The V and J ends lost 1 base and 9 bases, in that order; junction bases with no gene match: 7. The chain's CDR3 is CASSQAGTGRGQYF. CDR3 nucleotides: TGTGCCAGCAGCCAAGCCGGGACAGGGAGAGGGCAGTACTTC.

In its sample, this clonotype was seen many times. The CDR3 coding sequence is TGCAGTGCTAGGGACTTTAGCTCCTACAATGAGCAGTTCTTC. As protein: CSARDFSSYNEQFF. The chain carries TRBV20-1 and TRBJ2-1; D might be TRBD2 (5 bases). The V end lost 3 bases, the J end lost 0 bases, and 9 bases lay between the germline ends. This CDR3 contains 14 residues. The V gene's germline CDR1 is DFQATT and CDR2 SNEGSKA (reference sequence).

There are a few counts of this clonotype. V and J are TRBV9 and TRBJ2-7, with D possibly TRBD1 on 6 matching bases. In germline, CDR1 is SGDLS, CDR2 YYNGEE. The CDR3 is 15 residues long. Trimming removed 0 bases at V and 0 bases at J, with 10 bases between. The CDR3 region has the DNA TGTGCCAGCAGCGTAGAGGGACAAAGCTCCTACGAGCAGTACTTC. This sequence encodes CASSVEGQSSYEQYF.

This clonotype has more than one count but fewer than ten. The CDR3 loop is CASSPQVGLNTEAFF. The CDR3 region has the DNA TGTGCCAGCAGCCCTCAAGTCGGTCTGAACACTGAAGCTTTCTTT. J is TRBJ1-1 and V is TRBV11-2; D ambiguous. V was trimmed by 5 bases and J by 0 bases, leaving 13 bases between them. The CDR3 loop spans 15 amino acids. Germline lookup yields CDR1 SGHAT and CDR2 FQNNGV.